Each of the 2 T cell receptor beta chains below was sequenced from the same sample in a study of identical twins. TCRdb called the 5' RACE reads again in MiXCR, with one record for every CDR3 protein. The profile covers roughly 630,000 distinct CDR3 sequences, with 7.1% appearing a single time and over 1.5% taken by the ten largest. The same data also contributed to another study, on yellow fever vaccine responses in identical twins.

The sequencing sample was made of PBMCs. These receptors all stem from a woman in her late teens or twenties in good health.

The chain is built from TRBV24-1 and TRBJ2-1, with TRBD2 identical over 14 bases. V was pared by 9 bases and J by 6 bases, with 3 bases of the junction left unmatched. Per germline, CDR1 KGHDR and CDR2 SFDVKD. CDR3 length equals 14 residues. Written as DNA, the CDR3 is TGTGCCACCGCGACTAGCGGGAGGGCCAATGAGCAGTTCTTC. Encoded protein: CATATSGRANEQFF.

CDR3: CASSLTTRGEQYF. The CDR3 coding sequence is TGTGCCAGCAGTTTAACGACTAGAGGCGAGCAGTACTTC. This rearrangement joins TRBV12-3 or TRBV12-4 to TRBJ2-7; a weak D match, TRBD2 (6 bases). V was trimmed by 2 bases and J by 6 bases, leaving 11 bases between them. The CDR3 length is 13 residues.